These T cell receptor beta chains were read from a single sample in a study of blood T cell repertoires in COVID-19. Method: immunoSEQ multiplex PCR; TCRdb's copy keeps in-frame clones and lacks some. The data contain about 92,000 clones, around 67% of them seen just once; the ten biggest clones take up about 22%. Sequenced sample: peripheral blood. Source of these receptors: a woman in her sixties in a cohort sampled during active or convalescent COVID-19. The CDR3 runs from the conserved cysteine through the conserved F or W. D genes are given only for firm matches. For some rows the clone size is stated as once, few or many, or as a class when expanded; others skip it.

>-|TRBV4-2|TRBJ1-3|-
TGTGCCAGCAGCCTACACCCCCTGGGGGGGGGCGCCCGGGGAAACACCATATATTTT
CASSLHPLGGGARGNTIYF
>-|TRBV7-2|TRBJ1-3|-
TGTGCCAGCAGCTTAGATTTTGGAGGGACGGACACCATATATTTT
CASSLDFGGTDTIYF
>-|TRBV7-2|TRBJ1-6|-
TGTGCCAGCAGCCGCGCGCAGGGTCCCTATAATTCACCCCTCCACTTT
CASSRAQGPYNSPLHF
>few|TRBV6-4|TRBJ2-3|TRBD2
TGTGCCAGCAGTGAAGGTAGCGGGGCACTCACAGATACGCAGTATTTT
CASSEGSGALTDTQYF
>-|TRBV3-1/TRBV3-2|TRBJ2-1|TRBD1
TGTGCCAGCAGCCAAGATCCCGGACAGGGGGTATATGAGCAGTTCTTC
CASSQDPGQGVYEQFF
>few|TRBV6-1|TRBJ1-2|TRBD1
TGTGCCGGCCGATCAGGGGGCGTTAGCTACACCTTC
CAGRSGGVSYTF
>-|TRBV20-1|TRBJ1-2|-
TGCAGTGCTGGGGGGATAGGTGGCTACACCTTC
CSAGGIGGYTF
>few|TRBV27|TRBJ2-7|TRBD1
TGTGCCAGCAGTCGGACAGGGGGCTCCTACGAGCAGTACTTC
CASSRTGGSYEQYF
>few|TRBV7-9|TRBJ1-5|TRBD1
TGTGCCAGCAGCAGCAGGGGGGATCAGCCCCAGCATTTT
CASSSRGDQPQHF
>-|TRBV15|TRBJ1-5|TRBD1
TGTGCCACCAGCAGAGAGACAGGGAGCTATAGCAATCAGCCCCAGCATTTT
CATSRETGSYSNQPQHF
>-|TRBV5-8|TRBJ2-3|-
TGTGCCAGCAGCTTTGGCATACTAAAGCGGAGCACAGATACGCAGTATTTT
CASSFGILKRSTDTQYF
>-|TRBV5-5|TRBJ1-4|-
TGTGCCAGCAGCTTGTTGGGCCGGGGGACTGCAACTAATGAAAAACTGTTTTTT
CASSLLGRGTATNEKLFF
>few|TRBV3-1/TRBV3-2|TRBJ1-5|-
TGTGCCAGCAGTCGAACACCCCAGGGGCCCCAGCATTTT
CASSRTPQGPQHF
>-|TRBV3-1/TRBV3-2|TRBJ2-3|TRBD1
TGTGCCAGCAGCCAACCCCGGGACAGTCAGACAGATACGCAGTATTTT
CASSQPRDSQTDTQYF
>-|TRBV5-1|TRBJ2-3|-
TGCGCCAGCAGCTTGGTGTCAGGGGCCAGCACAGATACGCAGTATTTT
CASSLVSGASTDTQYF
>-|TRBV7-9|TRBJ1-2|-
TGTGCCAGCAGCTTAGTCGGACAGTCCGCCTATGGCTACACCTTC
CASSLVGQSAYGYTF
>-|TRBV5-4|TRBJ1-6|TRBD1
TGTGCCAGCAGCCCGCAGACAGGGAGTAATTCACCCCTCCACTTT
CASSPQTGSNSPLHF
>-|TRBV25-1|TRBJ2-7|TRBD2
TGTGCCAGCAGTAGCATGCCGGGACTAGCATCCGAGCAGTACTTC
CASSSMPGLASEQYF
>-|TRBV3-1/TRBV3-2|TRBJ1-1|-
TGTGCCAGCAGCCAAGCCCTCGGGCAGGGTGGTACTGAAGCTTTCTTT
CASSQALGQGGTEAFF
>few|TRBV19|TRBJ2-5|-
TGTGCCAGTAGTAAATACACCAGGGATCAAGAGACCCAGTACTTC
CASSKYTRDQETQYF
>-|TRBV5-1|TRBJ1-1|TRBD1
TGCGCCAGCAGCCTGGACAGGGGGGTGGGGATGAACACTGAAGCTTTCTTT
CASSLDRGVGMNTEAFF
>-|TRBV2|TRBJ2-3|-
TGTGCCAGCAGGTCCGGACTCCGAGATACGCAGTATTTT
CASRSGLRDTQYF
>-|TRBV7-9|TRBJ1-4|TRBD1
TGTGCCAGCAGCGATGGGACAGAGACGCATAATGAAAAACTGTTTTTT
CASSDGTETHNEKLFF
>-|TRBV5-1|TRBJ2-5|TRBD2
TGCGCCAGCAGCTTGGATCGACTAGCGGAGATGGGGACCCAGTACTTC
CASSLDRLAEMGTQYF
>-|TRBV11-3|TRBJ2-5|TRBD1
TGTGCCAGCAGCTTAGGACAGGGCGACGAAGAGACCCAGTACTTC
CASSLGQGDEETQYF
>few|TRBV7-2|TRBJ2-3|-
TGTGCCAGCAGCTTAGCTTTGAGGCCCAAGACCACGCAGTATTTT
CASSLALRPKTTQYF
>-|TRBV5-1|TRBJ2-1|-
TGCGCCAGCATGAGGTGGGGGGGCCCCGACAATGAGCAGTTCTTC
CASMRWGGPDNEQFF
>-|TRBV5-1|TRBJ1-4|TRBD1
TGCGCCAGCAGTAAGGGGGCTTTTGAAAAACTGTTTTTT
CASSKGAFEKLFF
>-|TRBV5-5|TRBJ2-5|-
TGTGCCAGCAGCTTACGGGGGAACCAAGAGACCCAGTACTTC
CASSLRGNQETQYF
>-|TRBV5-1|TRBJ2-5|TRBD1
TGCGCCAGCAGCTTCGGACAGGGGTTCCAAGAGACCCAGTACTTC
CASSFGQGFQETQYF
>-|TRBV5-1|TRBJ2-3|TRBD2
TGCGCCAGCAGCTTGCTAGCGGGGGTGTCAGATACGCAGTATTTT
CASSLLAGVSDTQYF
>-|TRBV12-5|TRBJ2-2|TRBD2
TGTGCTAGTGGTTATACCGGGACTAGGCTCACCGGGGAGCTGTTTTTT
CASGYTGTRLTGELFF
>-|TRBV5-1|TRBJ2-3|-
TGCGCCAGCAGCTTGGCGGGGGGCGGAGATACGCAGTATTTT
CASSLAGGGDTQYF
>-|TRBV2|TRBJ2-3|-
TGTGCCAGCAGCGAGTCGCTAGCAGGAGATACGCAGTATTTT
CASSESLAGDTQYF
>-|TRBV7-3|TRBJ1-4|-
TGTGCCAGCAGCTTAGACGGAGTTGCTAATGAAAAACTGTTTTTT
CASSLDGVANEKLFF
>-|TRBV19|TRBJ1-1|-
TGTGCCAGTAGTATTAATAGCCAGGGAGAAGCTTTCTTT
CASSINSQGEAFF
>-|TRBV11-2|TRBJ1-2|TRBD1
TGTGCCAGCAGAAACCGTCGCGCAGGGGGCAAGAACTATGGCTACACCTTC
CASRNRRAGGKNYGYTF
>-|TRBV19|TRBJ2-6|-
TGTGCCAGTAGAGCCCGAACAGCTGGGGCCAACGTCCTGACTTTC
CASRARTAGANVLTF
>-|TRBV6-4|TRBJ2-5|-
TGTGCCAGCAGTGACCCAGACCCGACAGAAGAGACCCAGTACTTC
CASSDPDPTEETQYF
>few|TRBV20-1|TRBJ2-7|TRBD2
TGCAGTGCGGGACTAGAGTACGAGCAGTACTTC
CSAGLEYEQYF
>-|TRBV2|TRBJ1-5|-
TGTGCCAGCGCCCGGGGAAATCAGCCCCAGCATTTT
CASARGNQPQHF
>-|TRBV6-5|TRBJ1-6|-
TGTGCCAGCAGTAGCGAGGGATATAATTCACCCCTCCACTTT
CASSSEGYNSPLHF